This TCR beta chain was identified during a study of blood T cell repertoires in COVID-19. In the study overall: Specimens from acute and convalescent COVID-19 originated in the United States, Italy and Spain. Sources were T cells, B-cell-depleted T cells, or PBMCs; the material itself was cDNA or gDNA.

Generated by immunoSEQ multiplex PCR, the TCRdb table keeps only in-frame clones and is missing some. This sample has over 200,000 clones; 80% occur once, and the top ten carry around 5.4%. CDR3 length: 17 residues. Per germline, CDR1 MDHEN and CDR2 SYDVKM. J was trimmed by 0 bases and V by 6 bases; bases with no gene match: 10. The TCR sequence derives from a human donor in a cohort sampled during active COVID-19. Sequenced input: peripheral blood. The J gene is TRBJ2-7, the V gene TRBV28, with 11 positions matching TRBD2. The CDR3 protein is CASSPRYSGGGSYEQYF. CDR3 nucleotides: TGTGCCAGCAGCCCCCGTTATAGCGGGGGGGGCTCCTACGAGCAGTACTTC.